Listed below are T cell receptor beta chains from one sample, sequenced in a study of long-term antiretroviral therapy in people with HIV. Sequenced by immunoSEQ multiplex PCR; TCRdb stores in-frame clones only, minus some. The sample lists nearly 20,000 clones, 80% occurring once. The sequencing here drew on unsorted PBMCs, taken 0.2 years after starting antiretroviral therapy. The origin of the receptors is a woman aged 40 to 50 with HIV. The CDR3 runs from the conserved cysteine through the conserved F or W.

TRBJ1-2 | TRBV5-4 | CASSLAMFKMLGYTF
TRBJ2-7 | TRBV27 | CASSRVGSYEQYF
TRBJ2-1 | TRBV5-1 | CASSQWASGGASDEQFF
TRBJ1-1 | TRBV5-4 | CASSETGRHTEAFF
TRBJ2-3 | TRBV6-4 | CASSELAGGSTDTQYF
TRBJ2-7 | TRBV6-6 | CASSYGPGYEQYF
TRBJ2-1 | TRBV11-3 | CASGGASSYNEQFF
TRBJ1-1 | TRBV6-5 | CASSSTGGLTEAFF
TRBJ1-2 | TRBV6-5 | CASSYEADSGYTF
TRBJ1-5 | TRBV15 | CATSRDQGQKGRHDQPQHF
TRBJ1-2 | TRBV19 | CASSIGQGALGYTF
TRBJ1-1 | TRBV5-4 | CASSLGGTNTEAFF
TRBJ2-3 | TRBV6-5 | CASTPLGGDTQYF
TRBJ1-3 | TRBV19 | CASSMLGGNTIYF
TRBJ2-1 | TRBV2 | CASWGLATSYNEQFF
TRBJ1-5 | TRBV19 | CASSQTTGFFNQPQHF
TRBJ1-2 | TRBV29-1 | CSVVQGTNYGYTF
TRBJ2-1 | TRBV6-6 | CASSTGSYNEQFF
TRBJ2-4 | TRBV20-1 | CSASDVDIQYF
TRBJ2-3 | TRBV2 | CASRDLDRALNF
TRBJ2-7 | TRBV6-1 | CASRSGLAGAYEQYF
TRBJ1-2 | TRBV9 | CASSSRHLTDYYGYTF
TRBJ2-5 | TRBV6-6 | CASSYPGFVETQYF
TRBJ2-5 | TRBV11-3 | CASTGLVQETQYF
TRBJ2-3 | TRBV18 | CASSPVGGPSTQYF
TRBJ2-7 | TRBV11-2 | CASSSKTGDYEQYF
TRBJ1-4 | TRBV5-6 | CASSFIPWEQDGNEKLFF
TRBJ2-1 | TRBV5-1 | CASSRDFSTYNEQFF
TRBJ2-7 | TRBV19 | CASSFGQGYEQYF
TRBJ2-3 | TRBV4-1 | CASSRTFRDKLTDTQYF
TRBJ2-7 | TRBV6-5 | CASSKILAGAINF
TRBJ1-1 | TRBV6-1 | CASRDQRVDFWEAFF
TRBJ1-2 | TRBV6-1 | CASSEIKGRVGYTF
TRBJ2-1 | TRBV15 | CATSSGRLVYNEQFF
TRBJ2-7 | TRBV4-2 | CASSQEIGTNLGEQYF
TRBJ2-3 | TRBV6-1 | CASAGESDTQYF
TRBJ2-2 | TRBV11-3 | CASAPPTGELFF
TRBJ2-2 | TRBV11-3 | CASSRGGVNTGELFF
TRBJ2-7 | TRBV5-4 | CASSFGGGAEQYF
TRBJ2-2 | TRBV11-2 | CASSESTGANTGELFF
TRBJ1-1 | TRBV5-6 | CASSLLRGKAFF
TRBJ1-4 | TRBV6-1 | CASSEGQGFEKLFF
TRBJ2-3 | TRBV7-9 | CASSLTGMGTDTQYF
TRBJ1-2 | TRBV9 | CASSAGTGGISGYTF
TRBJ1-1 | TRBV19 | CAVATGTVNTEAFF
TRBJ2-2 | TRBV6-5 | CASSLWAGITGELFF
TRBJ1-5 | TRBV6-1 | CASSENRQVHQPQHF
TRBJ2-5 | TRBV5-4 | CASSLTSGSPQETQYF
TRBJ1-5 | TRBV30 | CAWSFHPNQPQHF
TRBJ2-3 | TRBV4-3 | CASSQGLAGTDTQYF
TRBJ1-1 | TRBV7-9 | CASSGQGVDTEAFF
TRBJ2-2 | TRBV6-5 | CASTRMNTGELFF
TRBJ1-5 | TRBV5-1 | CASSLGDRDNQPQHF
TRBJ2-5 | TRBV4-2 | CASSLGDQETQYF
TRBJ1-1 | TRBV9 | CASSAFDPGQGEAFF
TRBJ1-5 | TRBV7-6 | CASSLDGNNQPQHF